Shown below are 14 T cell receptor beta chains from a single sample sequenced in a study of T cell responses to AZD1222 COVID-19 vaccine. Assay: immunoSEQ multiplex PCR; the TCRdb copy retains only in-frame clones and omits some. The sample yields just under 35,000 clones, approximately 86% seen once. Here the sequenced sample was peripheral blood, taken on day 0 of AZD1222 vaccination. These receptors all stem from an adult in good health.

As DNA, the CDR3 is TGTGCCAGCAGTTGGACCCTTCGGCAGCCCCAGCATTTT. Translation: CASSWTLRQPQHF. This chain uses TRBV6-2 or TRBV6-3 with TRBJ1-5; D gene ambiguous. Looked up from germline, CDR1 is MNHEY and CDR2 is SVGEGT. This CDR3 is 13 amino acids long. The V end lost 4 bases, the J end lost 7 bases, and 11 bases lay between the germline ends.

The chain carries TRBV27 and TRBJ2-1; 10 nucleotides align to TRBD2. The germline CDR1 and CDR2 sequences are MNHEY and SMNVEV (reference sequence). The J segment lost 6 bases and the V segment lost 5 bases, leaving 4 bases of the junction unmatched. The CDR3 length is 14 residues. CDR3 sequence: CASSPGLATNEQFF. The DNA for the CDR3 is TGTGCCAGCAGTCCGGGACTAGCGACCAATGAGCAGTTCTTC.

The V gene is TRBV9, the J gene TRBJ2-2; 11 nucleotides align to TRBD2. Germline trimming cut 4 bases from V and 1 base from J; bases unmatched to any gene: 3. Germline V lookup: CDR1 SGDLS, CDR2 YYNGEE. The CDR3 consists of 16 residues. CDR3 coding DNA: TGTGCCAGCAGCTCGGGGACTAGCGGGAACACCGGGGAGCTGTTTTTT. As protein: CASSSGTSGNTGELFF.

The CDR3 reads CATGVGQETQYF. The CDR3 DNA reads TGTGCCACGGGGGTGGGCCAAGAGACCCAGTACTTC. The gene calls are TRBV27 and TRBJ2-5, with TRBD2 as a possible D gene (6 bases). Germline V gene lookup returns CDR1 MNHEY and CDR2 SMNVEV (reference sequence). V gave up 10 bases and J gave up 1 base, with 10 bases separating them. The CDR3 runs to 12 residues.

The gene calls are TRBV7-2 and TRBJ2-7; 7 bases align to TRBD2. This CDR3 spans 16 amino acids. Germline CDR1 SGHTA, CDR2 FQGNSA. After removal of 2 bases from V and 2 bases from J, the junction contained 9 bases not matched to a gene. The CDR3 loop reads CASSLKGRGTTYEQYF. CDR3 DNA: TGTGCCAGCAGCTTAAAGGGGCGGGGGACCACCTACGAGCAGTACTTC.

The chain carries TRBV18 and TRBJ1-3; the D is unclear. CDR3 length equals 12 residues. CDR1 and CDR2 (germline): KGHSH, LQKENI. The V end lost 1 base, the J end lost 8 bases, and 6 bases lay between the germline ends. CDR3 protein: CASSPLDDTIYF. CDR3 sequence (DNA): TGTGCCAGCTCACCACTTGATGACACCATATATTTT.

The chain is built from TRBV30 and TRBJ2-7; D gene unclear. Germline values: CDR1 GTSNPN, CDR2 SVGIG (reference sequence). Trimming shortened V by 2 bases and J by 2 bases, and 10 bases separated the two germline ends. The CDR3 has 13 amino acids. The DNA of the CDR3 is TGTGCCTGGAGTCTGTTATTAACCTACGAGCAGTACTTC. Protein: CAWSLLLTYEQYF.

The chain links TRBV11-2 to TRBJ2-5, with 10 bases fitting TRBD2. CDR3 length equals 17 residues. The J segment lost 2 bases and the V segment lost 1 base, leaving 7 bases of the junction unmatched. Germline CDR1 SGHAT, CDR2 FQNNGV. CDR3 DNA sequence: TGTGCCAGCAGCTTAGGGACCCTAGCGGGGGTACAAGAGACCCAGTACTTC. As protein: CASSLGTLAGVQETQYF.

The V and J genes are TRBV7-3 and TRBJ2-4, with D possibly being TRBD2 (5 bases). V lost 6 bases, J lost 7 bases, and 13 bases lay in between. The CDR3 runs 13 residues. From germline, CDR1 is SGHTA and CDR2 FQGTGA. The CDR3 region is CASSTRPGNIQYF. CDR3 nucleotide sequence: TGTGCCAGCAGTACGAGGCCGGGGAACATTCAGTACTTC.

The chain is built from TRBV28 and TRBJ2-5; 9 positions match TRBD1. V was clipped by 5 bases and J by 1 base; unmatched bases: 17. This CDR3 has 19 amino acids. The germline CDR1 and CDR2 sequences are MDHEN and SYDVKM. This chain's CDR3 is CASSTQWGDRVGGQETQYF. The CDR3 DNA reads TGTGCCAGCAGTACGCAATGGGGGGACAGGGTGGGTGGCCAAGAGACCCAGTACTTC.

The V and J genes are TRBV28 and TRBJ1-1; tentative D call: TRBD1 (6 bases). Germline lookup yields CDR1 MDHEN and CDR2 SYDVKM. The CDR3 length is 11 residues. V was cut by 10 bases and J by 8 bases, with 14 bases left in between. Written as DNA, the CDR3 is TGTGCCACCGCAGGGGACGGCGAAGCTTTCTTT. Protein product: CATAGDGEAFF.

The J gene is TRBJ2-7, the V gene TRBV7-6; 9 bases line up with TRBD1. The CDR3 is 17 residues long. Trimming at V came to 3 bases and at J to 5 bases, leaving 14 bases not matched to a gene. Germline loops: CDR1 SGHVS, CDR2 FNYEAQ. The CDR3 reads CASSFIAGRDRVHEQYF. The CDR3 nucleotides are TGTGCCAGCAGCTTTATCGCGGGTCGGGACAGGGTCCACGAGCAGTACTTC.

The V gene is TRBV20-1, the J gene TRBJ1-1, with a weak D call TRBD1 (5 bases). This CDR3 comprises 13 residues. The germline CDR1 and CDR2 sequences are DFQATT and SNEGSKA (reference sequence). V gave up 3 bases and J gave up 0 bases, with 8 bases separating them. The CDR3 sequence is CSASGTVNTEAFF. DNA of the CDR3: TGCAGTGCTAGTGGGACGGTGAACACTGAAGCTTTCTTT.

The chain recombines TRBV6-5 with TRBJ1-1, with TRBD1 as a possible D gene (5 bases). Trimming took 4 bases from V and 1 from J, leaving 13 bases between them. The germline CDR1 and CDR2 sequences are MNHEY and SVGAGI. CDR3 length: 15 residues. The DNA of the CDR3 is TGTGCCAGCAGTTCAGAGGGACGGGGGAACACTGAAGCTTTCTTT. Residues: CASSSEGRGNTEAFF.